The clone carrying this T cell receptor beta chain was observed a handful of times. This sample was included in a study of early T cells in non-severe SARS-CoV-2 infection. In TCRdb, the 5' RACE reads were re-called with MiXCR into one record per CDR3 protein. The data contain around 57,000 distinct CDR3 sequences, 8% to 10% of them singletons. V dropped 0 bases and J dropped 1 base, with 15 bases sitting between them. The CDR3 has 18 residues. Germline CDR1 is MNHEY and CDR2 is SVGAGI. This TCR came from an adult who was a healthcare worker with PCR-confirmed SARS-CoV-2 infection or an uninfected control (not recorded which). Input material: whole blood. The chain joins TRBV6-5 to TRBJ2-2; weak D call: TRBD2 (6 bases). In nucleotides, the CDR3 is TGTGCCAGCAGTTACTCGGCGGGATTTTTCATGAACACCGGGGAGCTGTTTTTT. Translated, it gives CASSYSAGFFMNTGELFF.